Following are 29 T cell receptor beta chains from one sample sequenced in a study of human T cells and chemical hapten exposure. The study's library attached unique molecular identifiers to single cDNA molecules. TCRdb re-called the reads with MiXCR, one entry per CDR3 protein. The sample consists of about 120,000 distinct CDR3 sequences, over 7% of them appearing once. It was unfractionated whole blood from which total RNA was extracted. The sequencing input was whole blood. All receptors derive from a human donor in good health. Some clones in this sample may be carry-over from other donors' samples.

The sample holds a few counts of this clonotype. The genes are TRBV5-1 and TRBJ2-7; 10 bases fit TRBD1. The CDR3 totals 15 residues. J gave up 7 bases and V 0 bases, and 7 bases lay outside the gene matches. Germline assignment: CDR1 SGHRS and CDR2 YFSETQ. The CDR3 region is CASSLGGQGVEEQYF. For the CDR3, the DNA is TGCGCCAGCAGCTTGGGTGGACAGGGGGTTGAAGAGCAGTACTTC. The full variable domain, completed using reference TRBV5-1 and TRBJ2-7, is KAGVTQTPRYLIKTRGQQVTLSCSPISGHRSVSWYQQTPGQGLQFLFEYFSETQRNKGNFPGRFSGRQFSNSRSEMNVSTLELGDSALYLCASSLGGQGVEEQYFGPGTRLTVT.

The CDR3 DNA sequence: TGTGCCAGCAGCGACAGGGCCAGCTCCTATAATTCACCCCTCCACTTT. Its protein product is CASSDRASSYNSPLHF. The rearrangement uses TRBV12-3 or TRBV12-4 and TRBJ1-6; 7 bases are a match to TRBD1. This CDR3 comprises 16 residues. V dropped 6 bases and J dropped 0; count of bases not matched to a gene: 5.

The rearrangement joins TRBV5-1 to TRBJ2-7; D is perhaps TRBD1 or TRBD2 (6 bases each). Trimming pared 4 bases from V and 2 bases from J, leaving 10 bases between. CDR3 length: 13 amino acids. CDR1 and CDR2 (germline): SGHRS, YFSETQ. The CDR3 here is CASSPEGAYEQYF. The DNA of the CDR3 is TGCGCCAGCAGCCCGGAGGGGGCCTACGAGCAGTACTTC. The full variable domain, completed using reference TRBV5-1 and TRBJ2-7, is KAGVTQTPRYLIKTRGQQVTLSCSPISGHRSVSWYQQTPGQGLQFLFEYFSETQRNKGNFPGRFSGRQFSNSRSEMNVSTLELGDSALYLCASSPEGAYEQYFGPGTRLTVT.

This clonotype occurred many times. J is TRBJ1-3 and V is TRBV5-4, with D hard to call. CDR1 and CDR2 from the germline V gene are SGHNT and YYREEE (reference sequence). CDR3 length: 15 amino acids. V gave up 4 bases and J gave up 4 bases, with 15 bases separating them. This CDR3 reads CASSRDPEGGNTIYF. The CDR3, as DNA: TGTGCCAGCAGCCGTGATCCGGAGGGAGGAAACACCATATATTTT.

The sample holds a few counts of this clonotype. The rearrangement uses TRBV7-8 and TRBJ2-7; TRBD1 matches at 7 bases. The germline CDR1 and CDR2 sequences are SGHVS and FQNEAQ. Trimming at V came to 0 bases and at J to 1 base, leaving 3 bases not matched to a gene. There are 15 residues in the CDR3. The CDR3 coding sequence is TGTGCCAGCAGCTTAGCGGGACAGCGTTCCTACGAGCAGTACTTC. This translates into CASSLAGQRSYEQYF.

This clonotype was found many times. The V and J genes are TRBV12-3 or TRBV12-4 and TRBJ1-4, with D possibly matching TRBD1 (5 bases). The CDR3 has 15 residues. V was trimmed by 5 bases and J by 7 bases, leaving 17 bases between them. The CDR3 coding sequence is TGTGCCAGCAGTCCGCAGGGAGGGGTTGCTGAAAAACTGTTTTTT. This sequence encodes CASSPQGGVAEKLFF.

This clonotype was observed at least ten times. This rearrangement joins TRBV4-3 to TRBJ1-4; D is unclear. The germline gives CDR1 LGHNA, CDR2 YSLEER. The CDR3 is 14 residues long. The germline V and J ends were trimmed by 0 bases and 4 bases, with 6 bases remaining between them. CDR3 residues: CASSQEAYNEKLFF. The CDR3 DNA reads as TGCGCCAGCAGCCAAGAGGCATATAATGAAAAACTGTTTTTT.

This clonotype was detected ten times or more. The chain combines TRBV10-3 with TRBJ1-1; D unresolved. This CDR3 has 13 amino acids. V shed 4 bases and J shed 3 bases, with 9 bases lying between them. The germline V gene has CDR1 ENHRY and CDR2 SYGVKD. In DNA, the CDR3 is TGTGCCATCAGTGTCTTGCGGGACACTGAAGCTTTCTTT. Residues: CAISVLRDTEAFF.

The gene calls are TRBV6-5 and TRBJ1-4; TRBD1 is a possible D gene (6 bases). This CDR3 spans 19 amino acids. The germline V gene has CDR1 MNHEY and CDR2 SVGAGI. V was shortened by 0 bases and J by 0 bases, with 17 bases between the two germline ends. The CDR3 sequence is CASSYSGWQGTATNEKLFF. The CDR3 bases are TGTGCCAGCAGTTACTCAGGGTGGCAGGGGACGGCAACTAATGAAAAACTGTTTTTT.

The chain has TRBV5-6 and TRBJ1-2; D is perhaps TRBD1 (6 bases). This CDR3 has 16 residues. Germline V lookup: CDR1 SGHDT, CDR2 YYEEEE. Trimming removed 0 bases at V and 4 bases at J, with 16 bases between. CDR3 loop: CASSLAGELSIYGYTF. In nucleotides, the CDR3 is TGTGCCAGCAGCTTGGCAGGGGAACTCTCGATCTATGGCTACACCTTC.

This clonotype was seen ten or more times. The rearrangement uses TRBV6-4 and TRBJ2-3; D remains ambiguous. Trimming took 2 bases from V and 4 from J, leaving 10 bases between them. CDR3 size: 14 residues. CDR1 and CDR2 from the germline V gene are MRHNA and SNTAGT. The CDR3 is CASSDGVGSDTQYF. CDR3 DNA: TGTGCCAGCAGTGACGGGGTTGGCTCAGATACGCAGTATTTT.

This clonotype was found many times. V gene TRBV19 combines with J gene TRBJ2-7; TRBD1 matches at 11 bases. Germline trimming cut 5 bases from V and 2 bases from J; bases unmatched to any gene: 5. This CDR3 is built from 15 residues. Germline CDR1 LNHDA, CDR2 SQIVND (reference sequence). The CDR3, as DNA: TGTGCCAGTAGTCCCGGGACAGGGGGGACCTACGAGCAGTACTTC. Its translation: CASSPGTGGTYEQYF.

Comment on this clonotype: A much bigger clone sits one base away, suggesting this may be a read error. The chain employs TRBV10-3 and TRBJ2-1, with D possibly called TRBD1 or TRBD2 (5 bases each). Looked up from germline, CDR1 is ENHRY and CDR2 is SYGVKD. V was clipped by 4 bases and J by 6 bases, with 25 bases between them. This CDR3 region has 18 residues. The CDR3 sequence is CAISGPLRGSSQTNEQFF. In DNA, the CDR3 is TGTGCCATCAGTGGACCCCTGAGGGGTAGCTCCCAGACCAATGAGCAGTTCTTC.

This clonotype was counted many times. This rearrangement joins TRBV6-2 or TRBV6-3 to TRBJ1-1; 10 bases fit TRBD1. The germline gives CDR1 MNHEY, CDR2 SVGEGT. J was trimmed by 4 bases and V by 8 bases; bases with no gene match: 7. The CDR3 totals 14 residues. This CDR3 reads CASATRDRGTEAFF. In nucleotides, the CDR3 is TGTGCCAGCGCCACCCGGGACAGGGGCACTGAAGCTTTCTTT.

This clonotype was counted many times. The gene calls are TRBV27 and TRBJ1-1; a possible D gene is TRBD1 (6 bases). CDR1 and CDR2 from the germline V gene are MNHEY and SMNVEV (reference sequence). This CDR3 has 14 residues. Trimming cost V 0 bases and J 3 bases, with 8 bases left between them. CDR3 sequence: CASSLSGADTEAFF. Written as DNA, the CDR3 is TGTGCCAGCAGTTTATCGGGGGCGGACACTGAAGCTTTCTTT.

A few counts support this clonotype. This may be a read error, as it is one base from a much larger clone. The chain joins TRBV7-2 to TRBJ1-1; 8 bases fit TRBD1. The CDR3 covers 14 residues. V shed 4 bases, J shed 1 base, and the junction held 2 bases outside the gene matches. Per germline, CDR1 SGHTA and CDR2 FQGNSA. The CDR3 coding sequence is TGTGCCAGCAGCTCCGGGACAGGGAACACTGAAGCTTTCTTT. It codes for CASSSGTGNTEAFF.

This clonotype turned up a few times. The chain employs TRBV20-1 and TRBJ2-3; D is unclear. The CDR3 spans 13 residues. In germline, CDR1 is DFQATT, CDR2 SNEGSKA (reference sequence). Trimming pared 4 bases from V and 0 bases from J, leaving 8 bases between. The CDR3 nucleotides are TGCAGTGCTACCAGTGGGAGCACAGATACGCAGTATTTT. This gives the protein CSATSGSTDTQYF.

The sample holds a few counts of this clonotype. J is TRBJ2-1 and V is TRBV5-5; D is unclear. V was pared by 0 bases and J by 0 bases, with 7 bases between. The CDR3 contains 15 residues. Per germline, CDR1 SGHKS and CDR2 YYEKEE (reference sequence). This CDR3 is CASSLVSSSYNEQFF. CDR3 sequence (DNA): TGTGCCAGCAGCTTGGTTTCGAGCTCCTACAATGAGCAGTTCTTC.

The gene calls are TRBV20-1 and TRBJ2-1, with D hard to call. The germline CDR1 and CDR2 sequences are DFQATT and SNEGSKA (reference sequence). The CDR3 has 11 residues. Trimming left V 3 bases short and J 8 bases short, with 8 bases between. The CDR3 DNA reads as TGCAGTGCTAGTAGCAGCTATGAGCAGTTCTTC. This encodes CSASSSYEQFF.

V and J are TRBV5-1 and TRBJ1-4, with D possibly being TRBD1 (6 bases). Germline CDR1 is SGHRS and CDR2 is YFSETQ. The CDR3 has 16 amino acids. Trimming shortened V by 4 bases and J by 7 bases, and 20 bases separated the two germline ends. The CDR3: CASSLARREQGEKLFF. The CDR3 nucleotides read TGCGCCAGCAGCCTTGCCCGACGCGAACAGGGTGAAAAACTGTTTTTT. Variable domain in full (rest from reference TRBV5-1 and TRBJ1-4): KAGVTQTPRYLIKTRGQQVTLSCSPISGHRSVSWYQQTPGQGLQFLFEYFSETQRNKGNFPGRFSGRQFSNSRSEMNVSTLELGDSALYLCASSLARREQGEKLFFGSGTQLSVL.

The sample holds many counts of this clonotype. This sequence joins TRBV11-2 and TRBJ2-7; D is uncertain. The CDR3 has 12 residues. Trimming removed 6 bases from V and 2 bases from J, with 8 bases in between. CDR1 is SGHAT, CDR2 FQNNGV, per germline. CDR3 protein: CASSPLAYEQYF. CDR3 DNA sequence: TGTGCCAGCAGTCCTTTAGCCTACGAGCAGTACTTC.

This clonotype was detected a few times. The chain recombines TRBV20-1 with TRBJ1-1, with D possibly TRBD1 on 6 matching bases. The CDR3 contains 15 residues. The V end lost 3 bases, the J end lost 1 base, and 15 bases lay between the germline ends. The germline V gene encodes CDR1 DFQATT and CDR2 SNEGSKA (reference sequence). CDR3 amino acids: CSARRGRGQNTEAFF. CDR3 nucleotide sequence: TGCAGTGCTAGGAGGGGGAGGGGTCAGAACACTGAAGCTTTCTTT.

V and J are TRBV6-2 or TRBV6-3 and TRBJ2-1; the match to TRBD2 covers 8 bases. Germline CDR1 and CDR2: MNHEY and SVGEGT. The junction had 3 bases not matched to a gene; V was cut back by 2 bases and J by 3 bases. The CDR3 extends over 15 amino acids. The CDR3 spells CASSYRTSFYNEQFF. Written as DNA, the CDR3 is TGTGCCAGCAGTTACCGGACTAGCTTCTACAATGAGCAGTTCTTC.

This clonotype was found many times. The rearrangement joins TRBV6-2 or TRBV6-3 to TRBJ2-7; 7 bases align to TRBD1. The CDR3 runs to 16 residues. Germline CDR1 reads MNHEY; CDR2 reads SVGEGT. Germline trimming cut 4 bases from V and 3 bases from J; bases unmatched to any gene: 12. The DNA for the CDR3 is TGTGCCAGCAGTTCCTCGGACAGGCGGGCCGACTACGAGCAGTACTTC. Its translation is CASSSSDRRADYEQYF.

V gene TRBV10-3 combines with J gene TRBJ1-2; D may be TRBD1 (5 bases). Germline V gene sequence: CDR1 ENHRY, CDR2 SYGVKD. V lost 4 bases and J 4 bases, leaving 7 bases between the germline ends. The CDR3 totals 12 residues. The chain's CDR3 is CAISGQGYGYTF. The CDR3 DNA reads TGTGCCATCAGTGGGCAGGGCTATGGCTACACCTTC.

The rearrangement joins TRBV5-1 to TRBJ2-2, with D perhaps TRBD2 (6 bases). V lost 0 bases, J lost 2 bases, and 11 bases lay in between. This CDR3 is built from 16 residues. Germline V CDR1 and CDR2: SGHRS, YFSETQ. Written as DNA, the CDR3 is TGCGCCAGCAGCTTGGAGAATAGCGGAAACACCGGGGAGCTGTTTTTT. Amino acid sequence: CASSLENSGNTGELFF.

J is TRBJ1-5 and V is TRBV10-3; perhaps TRBD1 as D (6 bases). The CDR3 is made up of 14 amino acids. Per germline, CDR1 ENHRY and CDR2 SYGVKD. The germline V and J ends were trimmed by 5 bases and 1 base, with 9 bases remaining between them. CDR3 amino acids: CAISSTGSNQPQHF. CDR3 DNA sequence: TGTGCCATCAGTTCCACAGGGAGCAATCAGCCCCAGCATTTT.

The chain recombines TRBV7-2 with TRBJ1-1; 8 nucleotides align to TRBD1. CDR1 and CDR2 (germline): SGHTA, FQGNSA. The CDR3 is 16 residues long. V shed 5 bases, J shed 2 bases, and the junction held 10 bases outside the gene matches. This CDR3 is CASSDRTGIINTEAFF. CDR3 in DNA: TGTGCCAGCAGCGACCGGACAGGGATCATTAACACTGAAGCTTTCTTT.

This clonotype appeared many times. The CDR3 sequence: CSARDRDTSTDTQYF. The CDR3 DNA sequence: TGCAGTGCTAGAGATCGAGACACAAGCACAGATACGCAGTATTTT. This chain uses TRBV20-1 with TRBJ2-3; D unresolved. Germline lookup yields CDR1 DFQATT and CDR2 SNEGSKA (reference sequence). This CDR3 has 15 residues. The V end was cut by 0 bases, the J end by 0 bases, with 10 bases between.